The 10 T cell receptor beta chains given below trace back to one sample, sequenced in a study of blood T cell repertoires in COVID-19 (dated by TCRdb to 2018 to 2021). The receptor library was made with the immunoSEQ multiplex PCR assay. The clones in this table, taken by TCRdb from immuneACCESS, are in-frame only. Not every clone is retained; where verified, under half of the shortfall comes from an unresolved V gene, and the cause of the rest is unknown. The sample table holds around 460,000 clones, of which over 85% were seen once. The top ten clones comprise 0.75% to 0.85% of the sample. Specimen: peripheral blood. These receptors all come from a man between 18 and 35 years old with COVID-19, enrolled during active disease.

The CDR3 spells CASSGTAAGGNEQFF. The CDR3 DNA sequence: TGCGCCAGCAGCGGGACGGCCGCCGGGGGAAATGAGCAGTTCTTC. This rearrangement joins TRBV5-1 to TRBJ2-1; D might be TRBD2 (6 bases). Trimming removed 4 bases at V and 7 bases at J, with 18 bases between. The CDR3 loop spans 15 amino acids. CDR1 and CDR2 from the germline V gene are SGHRS and YFSETQ. Complete variable domain (other parts from reference TRBV5-1 and TRBJ2-1): KAGVTQTPRYLIKTRGQQVTLSCSPISGHRSVSWYQQTPGQGLQFLFEYFSETQRNKGNFPGRFSGRQFSNSRSEMNVSTLELGDSALYLCASSGTAAGGNEQFFGPGTRLTVL.

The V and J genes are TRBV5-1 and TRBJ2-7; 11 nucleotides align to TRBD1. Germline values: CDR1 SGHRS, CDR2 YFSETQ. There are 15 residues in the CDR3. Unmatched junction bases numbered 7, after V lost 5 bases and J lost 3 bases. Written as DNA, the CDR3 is TGCGCCAGCAGACCCGGGACAGGGGGAAACTACGAGCAGTACTTC. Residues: CASRPGTGGNYEQYF.

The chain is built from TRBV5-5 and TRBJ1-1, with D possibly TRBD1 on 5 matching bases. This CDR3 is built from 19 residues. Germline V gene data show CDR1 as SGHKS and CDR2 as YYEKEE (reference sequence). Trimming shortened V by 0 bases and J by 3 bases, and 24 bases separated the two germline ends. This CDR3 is CASSLVYSRVPGEHTEAFF. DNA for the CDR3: TGTGCCAGCAGCTTGGTCTATAGCAGGGTACCGGGTGAGCACACTGAAGCTTTCTTT. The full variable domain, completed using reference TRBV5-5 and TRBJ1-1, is DAGVTQSPTHLIKTRGQQVTLRCSPISGHKSVSWYQQVLGQGPQFIFQYYEKEERGRGNFPDRFSARQFPNYSSELNVNALLLGDSALYLCASSLVYSRVPGEHTEAFFGQGTRLTVV.

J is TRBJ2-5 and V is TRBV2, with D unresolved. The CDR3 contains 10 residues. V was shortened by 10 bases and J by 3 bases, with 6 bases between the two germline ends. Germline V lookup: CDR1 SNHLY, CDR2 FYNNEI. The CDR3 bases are TGTGCCACCTCTAAAGAGACCCAGTACTTC. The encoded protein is CATSKETQYF.

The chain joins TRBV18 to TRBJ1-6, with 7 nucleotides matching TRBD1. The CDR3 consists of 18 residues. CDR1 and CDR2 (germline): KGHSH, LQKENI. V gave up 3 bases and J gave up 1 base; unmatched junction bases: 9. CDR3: CASSPWQGGQSYNSPLHF. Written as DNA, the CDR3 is TGTGCCAGCTCACCGTGGCAGGGGGGACAGTCCTATAATTCACCCCTCCACTTT. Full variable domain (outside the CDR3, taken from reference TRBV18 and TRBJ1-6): NAGVMQNPRHLVRRRGQEARLRCSPMKGHSHVYWYRQLPEEGLKFMVYLQKENIIDESGMPKERFSAEFPKEGPSILRIQQVVRGDSAAYFCASSPWQGGQSYNSPLHFGNGTRLTVT.

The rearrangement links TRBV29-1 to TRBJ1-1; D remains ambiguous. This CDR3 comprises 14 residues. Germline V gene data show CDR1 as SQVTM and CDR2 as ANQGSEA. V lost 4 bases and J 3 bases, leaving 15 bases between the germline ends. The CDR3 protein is CSVAGLRVHTEAFF. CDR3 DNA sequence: TGCAGCGTTGCCGGGCTGAGGGTGCACACTGAAGCTTTCTTT.

The CDR3 spells CASSEHSFYGYTF. In nucleotides, the CDR3 is TGTGCCAGCAGTGAACACAGTTTCTATGGCTACACCTTC. The V gene is TRBV6-1, the J gene TRBJ1-2; no reliable D call. This CDR3 spans 13 amino acids. Looked up from germline, CDR1 is MNHNS and CDR2 is SASEGT. V shed 2 bases and J shed 4 bases, with 8 bases lying between them.

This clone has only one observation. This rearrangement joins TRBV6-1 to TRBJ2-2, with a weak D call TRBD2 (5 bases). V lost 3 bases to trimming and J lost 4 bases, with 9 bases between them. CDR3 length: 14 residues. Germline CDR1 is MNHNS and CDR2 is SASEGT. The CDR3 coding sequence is TGTGCCAGCAGTGAGAGGGTTAGCACCGGGGAGCTGTTTTTT. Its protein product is CASSERVSTGELFF.

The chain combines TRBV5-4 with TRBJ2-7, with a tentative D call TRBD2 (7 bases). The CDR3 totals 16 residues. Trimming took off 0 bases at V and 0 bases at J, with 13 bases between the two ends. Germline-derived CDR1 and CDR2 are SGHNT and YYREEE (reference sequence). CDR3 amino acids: CASSLGPGGVSYEQYF. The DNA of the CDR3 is TGTGCCAGCAGCTTGGGTCCGGGGGGCGTCTCCTACGAGCAGTACTTC.

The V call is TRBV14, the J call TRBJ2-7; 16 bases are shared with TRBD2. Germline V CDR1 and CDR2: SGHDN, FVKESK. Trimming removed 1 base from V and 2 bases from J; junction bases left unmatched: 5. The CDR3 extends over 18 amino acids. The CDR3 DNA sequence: TGTGCCAGCAGCCAAGGCTGGGGGACTAGCGGGAGGGCCTACGAGCAGTACTTC. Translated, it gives CASSQGWGTSGRAYEQYF.